A single sample is the source of the 21 T cell receptor beta chains below, sequenced in a study of blood T cell repertoires in COVID-19. Measured with immunoSEQ multiplex PCR; TCRdb has only the in-frame clones, and not every one. Of 130,000 or so clones in the sample, roughly 86% were seen once. The sample was peripheral blood. These TCRs come from a woman aged 55 to 70 with acute or convalescent COVID-19.

The chain combines TRBV20-1 with TRBJ2-5; a possible D gene is TRBD2 (6 bases). With 3 bases removed from V and 5 bases from J, the gap between germline ends came to 19 bases. This CDR3 contains 15 residues. Looked up from germline, CDR1 is DFQATT and CDR2 is SNEGSKA (reference sequence). Written as DNA, the CDR3 is TGCAGTGCTAGTACCCCGGCGGGGTTTCGGGAGACCCAGTACTTC. This encodes CSASTPAGFRETQYF.

The chain employs TRBV2 and TRBJ2-7, with TRBD1 matching 7 bases. The V and J ends lost 7 bases and 5 bases, in that order; junction bases with no gene match: 17. Germline CDR1 SNHLY, CDR2 FYNNEI. The CDR3 loop spans 16 amino acids. CDR3 in DNA: TGTGCCAGCAACGAATTCCGCCTCGGCCAGGGGGACGAGCAGTACTTC. Translated: CASNEFRLGQGDEQYF. The full variable domain, with the rest looked up from reference TRBV2 and TRBJ2-7, is EPEVTQTPSHQVTQMGQEVILRCVPISNHLYFYWYRQILGQKVEFLVSFYNNEISEKSEIFDDQFSVERPDGSNFTLKIRSTKLEDSAMYFCASNEFRLGQGDEQYFGPGTRLTVT.

The chain uses TRBV6-6 and TRBJ2-1; 7 bases map to TRBD2. The CDR3 extends over 16 amino acids. J gave up 8 bases and V 6 bases, and 16 bases lay outside the gene matches. Germline-derived CDR1 and CDR2 are MNHNY and SVGAGI (reference sequence). The CDR3, as DNA: TGTGCCAGCAGCCCCACCCAAGGGAGGGCAGGCTATGAGCAGTTCTTC. Translation gives CASSPTQGRAGYEQFF.

The V gene is TRBV28, the J gene TRBJ1-1; 9 positions agree with TRBD1. The CDR3 has 15 residues. Germline V gene lookup returns CDR1 MDHEN and CDR2 SYDVKM. The V gene end was trimmed by 3 bases and the J gene end by 6 bases; junction bases not matched to a gene: 8. The CDR3 DNA reads as TGTGCCAGCAGTTTTCGAGGACAGGGGAGACCTGAAGCTTTCTTT. Its protein is CASSFRGQGRPEAFF.

The chain uses TRBV6-1 and TRBJ2-7, with D hard to call. This CDR3 contains 12 residues. The germline V gene has CDR1 MNHNS and CDR2 SASEGT. V shed 0 bases and J shed 5 bases, with 5 bases lying between them. For the CDR3, the DNA is TGTGCCAGCAGTGAAGCGAGGAACGAGCAGTACTTC. Translation: CASSEARNEQYF.

V gene TRBV6-5 combines with J gene TRBJ1-1; 8 nucleotides line up with TRBD1. CDR1 and CDR2 (germline): MNHEY, SVGAGI. There are 13 residues in the CDR3. Trimming took 6 bases from V and 4 from J; bases not matched to a gene: 4. The CDR3, as DNA: TGTGCCAGCAGCAGGACAGGGATCACTGAAGCTTTCTTT. Protein product: CASSRTGITEAFF.

The chain recombines TRBV5-1 with TRBJ1-1, with D uncertain. CDR3 size: 18 residues. Germline V gene lookup returns CDR1 SGHRS and CDR2 YFSETQ. The V and J ends lost 0 bases and 0 bases respectively, with 18 bases between them. The CDR3 nucleotides read TGCGCCAGCAGCTTGGCTCGGGATTGGAGGGCGATGAACACTGAAGCTTTCTTT. Its protein product is CASSLARDWRAMNTEAFF.

This chain uses TRBV27 with TRBJ2-3; 10 bases align to TRBD2. This CDR3 is built from 15 residues. Trimming removed 7 bases from V and 2 bases from J; junction bases left unmatched: 6. From germline, CDR1 is MNHEY and CDR2 SMNVEV (reference sequence). The CDR3 nucleotides are TGTGCCAGCACCCTGGGGACTAGCGTCACAGATACGCAGTATTTT. It is translated as CASTLGTSVTDTQYF.

This rearrangement joins TRBV30 to TRBJ1-2; weak D call: TRBD1 (6 bases). V was trimmed by 3 bases and J by 6 bases, leaving 14 bases between them. The CDR3 sequence is 13 residues long. Looked up from germline, CDR1 is GTSNPN and CDR2 is SVGIG (reference sequence). In DNA form, the CDR3 reads TGTGCCTGGAGGACTCGGGCAGGGGATGGCTACACCTTC. Translating it yields CAWRTRAGDGYTF. The full variable domain, completed using reference TRBV30 and TRBJ1-2, is SQTIHQWPATLVQPVGSPLSLECTVEGTSNPNLYWYRQAAGRGLQLLFYSVGIGQISSEVPQNLSASRPQDRQFILSSKKLLLSDSGFYLCAWRTRAGDGYTFGSGTRLTVV.

The V call is TRBV29-1, the J call TRBJ1-1; D is ambiguous. The CDR3 contains 10 residues. Germline CDR1 SQVTM, CDR2 ANQGSEA. Trimming cost V 6 bases and J 8 bases, with 10 bases left between them. The CDR3 protein is CSVAVKEAFF. In nucleotides, the CDR3 is TGCAGCGTGGCGGTAAAAGAAGCTTTCTTT. Looking up the rest from reference TRBV29-1 and TRBJ1-1 gives the full variable domain: SAVISQKPSRDICQRGTSLTIQCQVDSQVTMMFWYRQQPGQSLTLIATANQGSEATYESGFVIDKFPISRPNLTFSTLTVSNMSPEDSSIYLCSVAVKEAFFGQGTRLTVV.

The chain employs TRBV12-5 and TRBJ1-2; possibly TRBD1 for D (6 bases). Deletions cut 2 bases from V and 4 bases from J, with 8 bases between. The CDR3 totals 13 residues. Germline V lookup: CDR1 LGHNT, CDR2 FRNRAP. The CDR3 is CASGLSDSYGYTF. The CDR3 coding sequence is TGTGCTAGTGGTTTGTCGGACAGCTATGGCTACACCTTC.

V gene TRBV7-2 combines with J gene TRBJ1-6; 7 nucleotides agree with TRBD1. CDR1 SGHTA and CDR2 FQGNSA come from the germline V gene. The J segment lost 4 bases and the V segment lost 3 bases, leaving 9 bases of the junction unmatched. The length of the CDR3 is 17 residues. The CDR3 is CASSLPGGITYNSPLHF. In DNA form, the CDR3 reads TGTGCCAGCAGCTTGCCAGGGGGGATCACTTATAATTCACCCCTCCACTTT. The whole variable domain, filled in from reference TRBV7-2 and TRBJ1-6, reads GAGVSQSPSNKVTEKGKDVELRCDPISGHTALYWYRQSLGQGLEFLIYFQGNSAPDKSGLPSDRFSAERTGGSVSTLTIQRTQQEDSAVYLCASSLPGGITYNSPLHFGNGTRLTVT.

V is TRBV5-5 and J is TRBJ2-5, with TRBD2 identical over 12 bases. This CDR3 region has 15 residues. CDR1 is SGHKS, CDR2 YYEKEE, per germline (reference sequence). V dropped 1 base and J dropped 5; count of bases not matched to a gene: 3. The CDR3 DNA sequence: TGTGCCAGCAGCTTGCTAGCGGGGGGGCCCGAGACCCAGTACTTC. This sequence encodes CASSLLAGGPETQYF.

In nucleotides, the CDR3 is TGTGCCAGCAGACTAAACAGGGCGGGTGAAGCTTTCTTT. It translates to CASRLNRAGEAFF. The V gene is TRBV12-3 or TRBV12-4, the J gene TRBJ1-1, with a weak D call TRBD1 (6 bases). The CDR3 runs to 13 residues. Trimming took 6 bases from V and 7 from J, leaving 15 bases between them.

The rearrangement links TRBV6-5 to TRBJ1-3, with a weak D call TRBD1 (5 bases). This CDR3 region has 16 residues. Germline V gene data show CDR1 as MNHEY and CDR2 as SVGAGI. The V end was cut by 2 bases, the J end by 0 bases, with 11 bases between. CDR3 nucleotide sequence: TGTGCCAGCAGTTACGGACACTTGAGCTCTGGAAACACCATATATTTT. Translated, it gives CASSYGHLSSGNTIYF.

A few counts support this clone. CDR3 DNA: TGTGCCTGGAGTGTACGCGGCGGGCCCAGTGGGCAGTTCTTC. As protein: CAWSVRGGPSGQFF. The chain links TRBV30 to TRBJ2-1; TRBD2 might be the D (5 bases). V was shortened by 0 bases and J by 12 bases, with 18 bases between the two germline ends. Germline lookup yields CDR1 GTSNPN and CDR2 SVGIG (reference sequence). The CDR3 has 14 amino acids. The full variable domain, its missing parts supplied by reference TRBV30 and TRBJ2-1, is SQTIHQWPATLVQPVGSPLSLECTVEGTSNPNLYWYRQAAGRGLQLLFYSVGIGQISSEVPQNLSASRPQDRQFILSSKKLLLSDSGFYLCAWSVRGGPSGQFFGPGTRLTVL.

This clone has a handful of counts. The chain uses TRBV7-3 and TRBJ2-5, with 9 bases lining up with TRBD2. This CDR3 region has 16 residues. Trimming at V came to 2 bases and at J to 1 base, leaving 5 bases not matched to a gene. CDR1 and CDR2 from the germline V gene are SGHTA and FQGTGA. For the CDR3, the DNA is TGTGCCAGCAGCTTAGGCTTAGCGGGGGTCCAAGAGACCCAGTACTTC. Translated: CASSLGLAGVQETQYF.

The rearrangement uses TRBV5-1 and TRBJ2-1, with 8 bases fitting TRBD2. The CDR3 covers 16 residues. The V gene end was trimmed by 0 bases and the J gene end by 3 bases; junction bases not matched to a gene: 5. In germline, CDR1 is SGHRS, CDR2 YFSETQ. CDR3 in amino acids: CASSLDGGAHYNEQFF. Written as DNA, the CDR3 is TGCGCCAGCAGCTTGGACGGGGGGGCCCACTACAATGAGCAGTTCTTC.

This chain links TRBV15 with TRBJ1-1, with D unclear. CDR3 size: 15 residues. The V end lost 0 bases, the J end lost 3 bases, and 11 bases lay between the germline ends. From germline, CDR1 is LNHNV and CDR2 YYDKDF (reference sequence). The CDR3 bases are TGTGCCACCAGCAGAGAGGGCGCTTGGTACACTGAAGCTTTCTTT. This codes for CATSREGAWYTEAFF.

The V call is TRBV6-2 or TRBV6-3, the J call TRBJ1-5, with D possibly being TRBD1 (6 bases). Germline assignment: CDR1 MNHEY and CDR2 SVGEGT. The V and J ends lost 5 bases and 3 bases respectively, with 29 bases between them. This CDR3 is built from 20 residues. The CDR3 protein is CASSPESPNRVRPLNQPQHF. Here the CDR3 DNA reads TGTGCCAGCAGTCCCGAGAGCCCCAACAGGGTCCGACCCCTCAATCAGCCCCAGCATTTT.

J is TRBJ2-5 and V is TRBV5-6; D may be TRBD1 (7 bases). CDR3 length: 15 residues. Trimming took 4 bases from V and 5 from J, leaving 18 bases between them. The germline gives CDR1 SGHDT, CDR2 YYEEEE. CDR3 residues: CASSPGGGLWETQYF. The CDR3 DNA follows: TGTGCCAGCAGCCCCGGAGGGGGCTTATGGGAGACCCAGTACTTC. The full variable domain, in which reference TRBV5-6 and TRBJ2-5 provide the parts outside the CDR3, is DAGVTQSPTHLIKTRGQQVTLRCSPKSGHDTVSWYQQALGQGPQFIFQYYEEEERQRGNFPDRFSGHQFPNYSSELNVNALLLGDSALYLCASSPGGGLWETQYFGPGTRLLVL.